One sample yielded the 20 T cell receptor beta chains listed below, sequenced in a study of cytomegalovirus exposure and HLA in healthy donors. It was with 60 Vbeta and 13 Jbeta primers that the PCR ran. Profiled with immunoSEQ multiplex PCR; TCRdb holds only in-frame clones, not every one. The sample has some 51,000 clones; the top ten hold about 25%. The sample consisted of PBMCs. The receptor source for this set is a man aged 35 to 55 in good health and CMV-seropositive.

This chain connects TRBV7-3 to TRBJ2-1, with 8 bases identical to TRBD2. J lost 5 bases, V lost 1 base, and 4 bases had no gene match. The CDR3 consists of 15 residues. In germline, CDR1 is SGHTA, CDR2 FQGTGA. In DNA, the CDR3 is TGTGCCAGCAGCTTAAACGGGAGGGGGAACAATGAGCAGTTCTTC. Translated: CASSLNGRGNNEQFF. Complete variable domain (other parts from reference TRBV7-3 and TRBJ2-1): GAGVSQTPSNKVTEKGKYVELRCDPISGHTALYWYRQSLGQGPEFLIYFQGTGAADDSGLPNDRFFAVRPEGSVSTLKIQRTERGDSAVYLCASSLNGRGNNEQFFGPGTRLTVL.

V usage is TRBV28 and J usage is TRBJ2-7, with 12 bases that match TRBD2. V shed 3 bases and J 2 bases; nucleotides not matched to a gene: 11. The germline V gene has CDR1 MDHEN and CDR2 SYDVKM. The CDR3 runs to 18 residues. This CDR3 is CASSFSFSLAGGAYEQYF. In nucleotides, the CDR3 is TGTGCCAGCAGTTTCTCCTTCTCACTAGCGGGAGGCGCCTACGAGCAGTACTTC.

The chain combines TRBV7-9 with TRBJ2-2; the D gene is possibly TRBD1 (6 bases). The length of the CDR3 is 15 residues. The V and J ends lost 10 bases and 2 bases respectively, with 17 bases between them. Per germline, CDR1 SEHNR and CDR2 FQNEAQ (reference sequence). The CDR3 DNA sequence: TGTGCCAACACCGGTACCAGGGGAAACACCGGGGAGCTGTTTTTT. Its translation: CANTGTRGNTGELFF.

The rearrangement joins TRBV2 to TRBJ2-1; 8 nucleotides match TRBD1. Germline values: CDR1 SNHLY, CDR2 FYNNEI. The CDR3 sequence is 15 residues long. J lost 4 bases, V lost 4 bases, and 6 bases had no gene match. The CDR3 loop reads CASSGRDRSYNEQFF. As DNA, the CDR3 is TGTGCCAGCAGTGGCCGGGACAGGTCTTACAATGAGCAGTTCTTC.

The chain carries TRBV7-9 and TRBJ2-2, with 8 positions matching TRBD2. The J segment lost 1 base and the V segment lost 5 bases, leaving 6 bases of the junction unmatched. The length of the CDR3 is 16 residues. The germline CDR1 and CDR2 sequences are SEHNR and FQNEAQ (reference sequence). The CDR3 DNA is TGTGCCAGCAGCCCCGGGGGGGGCCAGAACACCGGGGAGCTGTTTTTT. This codes for CASSPGGGQNTGELFF.

V and J are TRBV19 and TRBJ1-5; 7 bases agree with TRBD1. The V gene's germline CDR1 is LNHDA and CDR2 SQIVND (reference sequence). This CDR3 is built from 14 residues. J was trimmed by 4 bases and V by 4 bases; bases with no gene match: 4. The DNA of the CDR3 is TGTGCCAGTAGTACACTACAGGGGAATCAGCCCCAGCATTTT. It translates to CASSTLQGNQPQHF.

This chain joins TRBV28 and TRBJ1-5; D is perhaps TRBD1 (5 bases). Germline V lookup: CDR1 MDHEN, CDR2 SYDVKM. The CDR3 consists of 15 residues. V was shortened by 2 bases and J by 7 bases, with 15 bases between the two germline ends. The CDR3 here is CASSLGWGEEQPQHF. The CDR3 DNA follows: TGTGCCAGCAGTTTAGGGTGGGGGGAGGAACAGCCCCAGCATTTT.

The gene calls are TRBV5-1 and TRBJ1-4; D is undetermined. The CDR3 contains 15 residues. V shed 0 bases and J shed 3 bases, with 9 bases lying between them. Germline values: CDR1 SGHRS, CDR2 YFSETQ. This chain's CDR3 is CASSLEATSNEKLFF. The CDR3 DNA sequence: TGCGCCAGCAGCTTGGAAGCGACCTCTAATGAAAAACTGTTTTTT.

The chain is built from TRBV7-6 and TRBJ2-7; 10 bases are a match to TRBD1. The CDR3 runs 15 residues. V shed 4 bases and J 3 bases; nucleotides not matched to a gene: 6. The germline CDR1 and CDR2 sequences are SGHVS and FNYEAQ. The CDR3 nucleotides are TGTGCCAGCAGCTCCTGGGGGGACAGGGGCTACGAGCAGTACTTC. Protein product: CASSSWGDRGYEQYF.

CDR3 nucleotide sequence: TGTGCCAGCAGCTTAGGGCAGGGAGGGTTTGGGGGGTATGGCTACACCTTC. Amino acids: CASSLGQGGFGGYGYTF. J is TRBJ1-2 and V is TRBV7-2; D is perhaps TRBD1 (5 bases). Germline V gives CDR1 SGHTA, CDR2 FQGNSA. The V and J ends lost 1 base and 5 bases respectively, with 20 bases between them. This CDR3 is built from 17 residues.

CDR3 in DNA: TGTGCCAGCAGCGCCGGACAGGGGTTATATAGCAATCAGCCCCAGCATTTT. Encoded protein: CASSAGQGLYSNQPQHF. The chain couples TRBV7-8 to TRBJ1-5, with 9 positions matching TRBD1. Germline V CDR1 and CDR2: SGHVS, FQNEAQ. This CDR3 is built from 17 residues. J gave up 0 bases and V 5 bases, and 8 bases lay outside the gene matches.

V usage is TRBV19 and J usage is TRBJ2-2; D unclear. Trimming removed 7 bases at V and 8 bases at J, with 2 bases between. Germline CDR1 and CDR2: LNHDA and SQIVND (reference sequence). CDR3 length: 9 residues. Here the CDR3 DNA reads TGTGCCAGTACGGGGGAGCTGTTTTTT. Encoded protein: CASTGELFF.

V is TRBV5-1 and J is TRBJ2-1; D gene unclear. The CDR3 totals 14 residues. Germline lookup yields CDR1 SGHRS and CDR2 YFSETQ. Deletions cut 0 bases from V and 1 base from J, with 5 bases between. CDR3 sequence (DNA): TGCGCCAGCAGCTTGGGAGATTCCTACAATGAGCAGTTCTTC. Translation: CASSLGDSYNEQFF.

The chain employs TRBV5-1 and TRBJ2-1; no definite D call. This CDR3 comprises 15 residues. Germline V CDR1 and CDR2: SGHRS, YFSETQ. Trimming left V 0 bases short and J 7 bases short, with 14 bases between. CDR3 region: CASSLVVVAVNEQFF. The CDR3 nucleotides are TGCGCCAGCAGCTTGGTTGTAGTGGCGGTAAATGAGCAGTTCTTC.

This chain joins TRBV19 and TRBJ1-5; 9 bases map to TRBD1. After removal of 0 bases from V and 4 bases from J, the junction contained 7 bases not matched to a gene. CDR3 length: 17 amino acids. Germline V gives CDR1 LNHDA, CDR2 SQIVND (reference sequence). The chain's CDR3 is CASSIDPGTGHNQPQHF. DNA of the CDR3: TGTGCCAGTAGTATAGACCCCGGGACAGGGCATAATCAGCCCCAGCATTTT. Supplemented by reference TRBV19 and TRBJ1-5, the full variable domain reads DGGITQSPKYLFRKEGQNVTLSCEQNLNHDAMYWYRQDPGQGLRLIYYSQIVNDFQKGDIAEGYSVSREKKESFPLTVTSAQKNPTAFYLCASSIDPGTGHNQPQHFGDGTRLSIL.

J is TRBJ1-1 and V is TRBV30; D is unclear. CDR1 is GTSNPN, CDR2 SVGIG, per germline (reference sequence). The germline V and J ends were trimmed by 3 bases and 3 bases, with 11 bases remaining between them. CDR3 length: 13 residues. The CDR3 sequence: CAWSPQSDTEAFF. In DNA, the CDR3 is TGTGCCTGGAGCCCACAGTCGGACACTGAAGCTTTCTTT.

This chain links TRBV2 with TRBJ1-6, with D perhaps matching TRBD1 (6 bases). Between the trimmed V and J ends, which lost 6 bases and 2 bases, there was a span of 11 bases. This CDR3 has 15 amino acids. Germline CDR1 and CDR2: SNHLY and FYNNEI. The CDR3: CASRDRDTYNSPLHF. The CDR3 region has the DNA TGTGCCAGCAGGGACCGGGACACCTATAATTCACCCCTCCACTTT.

The genes are TRBV7-2 and TRBJ2-7; D gene uncertain. Germline V lookup: CDR1 SGHTA, CDR2 FQGNSA. V was pared by 5 bases and J by 3 bases, with 5 bases between. This CDR3 is 11 amino acids long. CDR3 in amino acids: CASSLNYEQYF. The CDR3 DNA sequence: TGTGCCAGCAGCCTAAACTACGAGCAGTACTTC.

The V call is TRBV30, the J call TRBJ2-1; D gene ambiguous. V lost 3 bases and J 5 bases, leaving 8 bases between the germline ends. Germline CDR1 is GTSNPN and CDR2 is SVGIG (reference sequence). This CDR3 is built from 12 residues. The CDR3 coding sequence is TGTGCCTGGAGCCGGAGACACAATGAGCAGTTCTTC. It codes for CAWSRRHNEQFF.

This chain connects TRBV11-1 to TRBJ2-2; 9 nucleotides line up with TRBD1. V shed 8 bases and J 5 bases; nucleotides not matched to a gene: 9. The germline gives CDR1 SGHAT, CDR2 FQDESV (reference sequence). The length of the CDR3 is 15 residues. CDR3 amino acids: CASRDRGKSTGELFF. Here the CDR3 DNA reads TGTGCCAGCCGCGACAGGGGGAAAAGTACCGGGGAGCTGTTTTTT.